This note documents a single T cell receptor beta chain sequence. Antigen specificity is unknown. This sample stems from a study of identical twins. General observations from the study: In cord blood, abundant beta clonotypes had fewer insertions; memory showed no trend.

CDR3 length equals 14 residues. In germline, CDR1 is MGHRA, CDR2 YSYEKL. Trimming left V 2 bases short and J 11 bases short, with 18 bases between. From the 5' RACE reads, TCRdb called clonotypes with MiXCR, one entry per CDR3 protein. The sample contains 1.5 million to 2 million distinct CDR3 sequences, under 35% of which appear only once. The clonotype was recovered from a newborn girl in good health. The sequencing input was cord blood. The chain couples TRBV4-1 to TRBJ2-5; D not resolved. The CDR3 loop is CASSQLVPRNEQYF. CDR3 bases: TGCGCCAGCAGCCAATTGGTCCCCCGGAATGAGCAGTACTTC.